This T cell receptor beta chain was retrieved from a study of cytomegalovirus exposure and HLA in healthy donors. Study results and limitations: Earlier analysis found most TCR beta V segments productive about 87% or about 30% of the time. According to a later analysis, most TCR beta chains associated with CMV appeared HLA-restricted.

V dropped 8 bases and J dropped 2 bases, with 18 bases sitting between them. Per germline, CDR1 SQVTM and CDR2 ANQGSEA. This CDR3 has 15 residues. Both 60 Vbeta primers and 13 Jbeta primers went into the PCR. Clones were read by immunoSEQ multiplex PCR, and TCRdb kept only the in-frame ones, dropping some. The sample table sets out roughly 72,000 clones. About this clone itself: Its target is unknown.

This chain connects TRBV29-1 to TRBJ2-2; tentatively, D is TRBD2 (5 bases). This TCR was recovered from a man in his late teens or twenties in good health and CMV-seropositive. The sequencing input was PBMCs. The CDR3, as DNA: TGCAGCTACCGGGGTGGCGTCGGTAACACCGGGGAGCTGTTTTTT. It codes for CSYRGGVGNTGELFF.